The clone carrying this T cell receptor (beta chain) occurred many times. The record originates from a study of neurological immune-mediated disorders. With 3 bases removed from V and 2 bases from J, the gap between germline ends came to 13 bases. Germline V gives CDR1 DFQATT, CDR2 SNEGSKA (reference sequence). This CDR3 is 14 amino acids long. TCRdb re-analysed the 5' RACE reads in MiXCR, keeping a single row per CDR3 protein. The repertoire holds about 17,000 distinct CDR3 sequences, with 3.5% as singletons. Sequenced material: CD8+ T cells from blood. The TCR comes from a woman aged 40 to 50 in good health. The rearrangement links TRBV20-1 to TRBJ2-5, with D hard to call. CDR3 coding DNA: TGCAGTGCTAGGCCTATAGCCAAACAAGAGACCCAGTACTTC. This encodes CSARPIAKQETQYF.